The sequence of this TCR beta chain was determined in a study of TIL therapy for anti-PD-1-resistant metastatic lung cancer (dated by TCRdb to the early 2020s). Some background on the complete study: Enrolled patients had a median age of roughly 50 years (range roughly 38-75) and a median tumor PD-L1 proportion score of less than 7.5%. The cohort was composed predominantly of lung adenocarcinoma, with four EGFR-mutant and two ALK-rearranged tumors included, and half of patients were identified as current or former smokers. A median non-synonymous tumor mutation burden of about 1.6 mutations per megabase was determined across the cohort by whole-exome sequencing. T cell receptor beta sequencing of tumor and peripheral blood was used to follow clonotypes across the tumor, the expanded TIL product and serial blood samples.

The germline V gene specifies LGHNA as CDR1 and YNFKEQ as CDR2. V is cut by 1 base and J by 4 bases, and the space between the germline ends is 14 bases. The CDR3 numbers 17 residues from cysteine through phenylalanine. Of the read, only the CDR3 DNA is kept; its 51 bases are in frame from base 1. The immunoSEQ v3 hsTCRB kit was used to amplify TCR beta CDR3 regions from genomic DNA through bias-controlled multiplex PCR. TCR libraries were sequenced on an Illumina NextSeq 500 to 1.5 million to 2.5 million read pairs for survey level or roughly 5-6.5 million for deep level. From the authors' description of their analysis: V, D and J genes were assigned, non-productive sequences were removed, and clonality was reported by immunoSEQ Analyzer software. Repertoires of infused TIL and blood were compared using productive Simpson clonality and the Morisita overlap index of productive TRB rearrangements. TCRdb limited this immuneACCESS table to in-frame rearrangements with V and J called. A share of clones is missing; checked studies link under half to unresolved V genes, and the rest is unexplained. V and J calls and clone size are copied from that table; D and trimming were computed from the DNA. Within this sample are roughly 92,000 clones, with 55% to 75% of them counted one time only. The ten largest account for 11% of the sample.

Remarks on this clone: The specificity of this receptor is unknown. Qualities for individual bases were not recorded, and no much larger clone is one base off.

The study at large found these results: High clonal turnover was observed in TIL culture, with many enriched product clones not detected in the baseline tumor, which suggested clonal contraction rather than faithful expansion. Higher clonality and lower diversity were observed in expanded TIL cultures than in baseline intratumoral T cells (median clonality approximately 6% vs 31%, p < 0.0001). The study protocol defined all tumor marker inferences as exploratory. Because the cohort was highly selected, with more treatment-naive, never-smoker and oncogene-addicted patients than is typical, generalizability is limited.

The sample's time point label is to be understood as: pre-treatment sample, taken before nivolumab and TIL therapy. Baseline tumor samples were excised metastases, mostly pleural nodules or supraclavicular lymph nodes, from the same resection used to grow TIL. Before any PD-1/PD-L1 blockade was given, tumors were harvested, nivolumab was then administered, and patients who progressed went on to receive lymphodepletion, an infusion of expanded TIL, and IL-2. Between late 2017 and early 2020, a dual-center phase I trial enrolled adults who had stage 4 NSCLC. The samples were obtained from a phase I trial that was single-arm and open-label and tested tumor-infiltrating lymphocyte therapy combined with nivolumab in advanced non-small cell lung cancer. Portions of each resected tumor were snap-frozen in liquid nitrogen and stored at -80 °C. Tumor regions of interest were selected on H&E sections by laser-capture macrodissection, were pulverized into approximately 15 mg aliquots, and were extracted with Qiagen Allprep kits.

The sequence links TRBV4-2 to TRBJ2-6, and possibly TRBD2, on 5 matching bases. The specimen was tumor tissue, collected at baseline. The TCR originated in a person between 30 and 79 years old with non-small cell lung cancer. The DNA is as follows: TGTGCCAGCAGCCAAGGGACTCTAGTATCGGGGGCCAACGTCCTGACTTTC. Its coded protein is CASSQGTLVSGANVLTF.